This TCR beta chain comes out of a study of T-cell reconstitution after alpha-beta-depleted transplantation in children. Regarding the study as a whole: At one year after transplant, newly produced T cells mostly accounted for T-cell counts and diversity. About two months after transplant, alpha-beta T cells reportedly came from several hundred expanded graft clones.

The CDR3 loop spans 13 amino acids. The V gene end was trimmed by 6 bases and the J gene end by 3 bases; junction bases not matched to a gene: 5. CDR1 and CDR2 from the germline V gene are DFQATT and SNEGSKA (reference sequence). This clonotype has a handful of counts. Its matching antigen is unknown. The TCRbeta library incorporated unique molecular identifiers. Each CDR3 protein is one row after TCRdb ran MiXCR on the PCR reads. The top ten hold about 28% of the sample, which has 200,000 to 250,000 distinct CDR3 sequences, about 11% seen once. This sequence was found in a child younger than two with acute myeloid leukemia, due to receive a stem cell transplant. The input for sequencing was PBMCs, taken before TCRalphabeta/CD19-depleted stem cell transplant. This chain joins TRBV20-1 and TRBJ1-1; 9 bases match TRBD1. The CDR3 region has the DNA TGCAGTGCGGAGGGACAGGGTGACACTGAAGCTTTCTTT. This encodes CSAEGQGDTEAFF.